This TCR beta chain was recorded in a study of blood T cell repertoires in COVID-19. V gave up 6 bases and J gave up 0 bases, with 15 bases separating them. The length of the CDR3 is 15 residues. The V gene's germline CDR1 is MNHEY and CDR2 SVGAGI. Sequenced by immunoSEQ multiplex PCR; TCRdb stores in-frame clones only, minus some. This table has 180,000 or so clones, more than 75% appearing once. The material sequenced was PBMCs or T cells enriched from blood (not recorded which). The chain is built from TRBV6-5 and TRBJ2-7; D is undetermined. This receptor was identified in a man aged 40-50 years with acute COVID-19. CDR3 bases: TGTGCCAGCAGGAAGGTCCGAACAGTCTCCTACGAGCAGTACTTC. Translated, it gives CASRKVRTVSYEQYF.